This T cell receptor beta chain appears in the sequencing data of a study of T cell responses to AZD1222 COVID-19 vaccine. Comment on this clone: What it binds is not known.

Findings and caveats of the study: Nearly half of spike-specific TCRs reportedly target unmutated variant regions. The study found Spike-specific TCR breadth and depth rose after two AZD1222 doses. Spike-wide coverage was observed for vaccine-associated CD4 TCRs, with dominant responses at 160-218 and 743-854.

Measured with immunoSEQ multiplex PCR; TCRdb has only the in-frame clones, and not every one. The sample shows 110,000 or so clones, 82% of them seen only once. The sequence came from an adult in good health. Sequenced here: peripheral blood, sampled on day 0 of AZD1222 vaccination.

The CDR3 spells CASSRTGTVHYEQYF. The CDR3 DNA follows: TGTGCCAGCAGCCGCACCGGGACAGTTCACTACGAGCAGTACTTC. The rearrangement joins TRBV14 to TRBJ2-7; TRBD1 matches at 7 bases. The CDR3 is 15 residues long. J gave up 3 bases and V 4 bases, and 9 bases lay outside the gene matches. Germline CDR1 reads SGHDN; CDR2 reads FVKESK.